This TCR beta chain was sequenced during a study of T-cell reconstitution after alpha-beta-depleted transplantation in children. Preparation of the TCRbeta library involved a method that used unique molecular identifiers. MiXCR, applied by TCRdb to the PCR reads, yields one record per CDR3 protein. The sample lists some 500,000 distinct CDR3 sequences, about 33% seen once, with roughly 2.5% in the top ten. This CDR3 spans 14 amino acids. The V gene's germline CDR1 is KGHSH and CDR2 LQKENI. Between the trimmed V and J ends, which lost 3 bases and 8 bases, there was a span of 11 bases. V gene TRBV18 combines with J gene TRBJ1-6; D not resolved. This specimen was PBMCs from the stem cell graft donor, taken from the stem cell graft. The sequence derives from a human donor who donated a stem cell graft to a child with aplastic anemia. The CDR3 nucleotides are TGTGCCAGCTCACCTAATATGCAGGATTCACCCCTCCACTTT. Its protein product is CASSPNMQDSPLHF.